This T cell receptor (beta chain) appears in the sequencing data of a study of CD8+CD57+ T cells in acquired aplastic anemia. About the study: The average for DNA from sorted CD4+ and CD8+ cells was 2.5 to 4 ug. Among healthy donors, CD4+ cells averaged approximately 11 million reads.

The CDR3 loop spans 14 amino acids. Trimming took 6 bases from V and 5 from J, leaving 13 bases between them. Per germline, CDR1 SNHLY and CDR2 FYNNEI. Genomic DNA templated the TCR beta VDJ and CDR3 profiling. TCRdb processed the reads anew with MiXCR; each CDR3 protein has one entry. The sample yields roughly 200,000 distinct CDR3 sequences, 61% seen once. Whole-study findings and limits: Statistical testing detected no significant gap in CD8+ Simpson's diversity between patients and controls.

Comments on this clonotype: The antigen is unknown.

This clonotype originated in a human donor in good health. The gene calls are TRBV2 and TRBJ2-2; possible D gene TRBD2, 6 bases. Sequencing was performed on sorted CD4+, CD8+, or CD8+CD57+ T cells (not recorded which) from PBMCs. In DNA, the CDR3 is TGTGCCAGCAGGGGGGGAAGCAGTACCGGGGAGCTGTTTTTT. It encodes CASRGGSSTGELFF.